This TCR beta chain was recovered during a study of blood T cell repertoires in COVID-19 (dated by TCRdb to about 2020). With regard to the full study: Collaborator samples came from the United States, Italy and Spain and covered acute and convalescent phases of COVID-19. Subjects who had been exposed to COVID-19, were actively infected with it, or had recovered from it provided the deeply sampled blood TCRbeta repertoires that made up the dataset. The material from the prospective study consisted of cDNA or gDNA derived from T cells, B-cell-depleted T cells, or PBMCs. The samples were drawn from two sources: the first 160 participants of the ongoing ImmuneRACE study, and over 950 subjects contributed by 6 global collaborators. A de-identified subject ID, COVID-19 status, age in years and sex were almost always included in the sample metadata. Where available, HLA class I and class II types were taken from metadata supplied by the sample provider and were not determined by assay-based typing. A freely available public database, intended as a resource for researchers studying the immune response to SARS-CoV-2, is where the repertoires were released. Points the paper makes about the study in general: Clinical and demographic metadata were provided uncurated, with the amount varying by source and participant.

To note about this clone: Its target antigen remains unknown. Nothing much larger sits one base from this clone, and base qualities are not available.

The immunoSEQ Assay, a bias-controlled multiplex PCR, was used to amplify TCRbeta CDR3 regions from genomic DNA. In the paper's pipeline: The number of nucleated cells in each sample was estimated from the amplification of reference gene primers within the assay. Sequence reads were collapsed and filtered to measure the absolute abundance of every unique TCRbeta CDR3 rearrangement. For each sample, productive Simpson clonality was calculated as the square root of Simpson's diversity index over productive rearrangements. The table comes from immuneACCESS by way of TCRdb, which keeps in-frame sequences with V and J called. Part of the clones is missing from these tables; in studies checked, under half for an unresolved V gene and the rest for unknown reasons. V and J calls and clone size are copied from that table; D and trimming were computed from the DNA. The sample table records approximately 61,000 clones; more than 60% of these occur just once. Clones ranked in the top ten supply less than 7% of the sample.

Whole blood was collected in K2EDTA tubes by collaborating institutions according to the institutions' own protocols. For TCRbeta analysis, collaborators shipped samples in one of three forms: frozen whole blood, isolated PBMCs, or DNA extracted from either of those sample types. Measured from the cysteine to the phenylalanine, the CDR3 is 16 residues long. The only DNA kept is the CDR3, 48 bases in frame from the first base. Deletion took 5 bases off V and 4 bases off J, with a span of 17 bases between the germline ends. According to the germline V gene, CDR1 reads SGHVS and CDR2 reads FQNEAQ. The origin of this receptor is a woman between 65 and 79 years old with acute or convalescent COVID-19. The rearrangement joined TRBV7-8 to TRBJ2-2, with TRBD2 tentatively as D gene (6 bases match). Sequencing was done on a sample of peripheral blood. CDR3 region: CASSRDDTSSTGELFF. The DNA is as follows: TGTGCCAGCAGCCGGGACGATACTAGCTCCACCGGGGAGCTGTTTTTT.